A selection of T cell receptor beta chains follows, all from one sample in a study of blood T cell repertoires in COVID-19. Measured with immunoSEQ multiplex PCR; TCRdb has only the in-frame clones, and not every one. The sample lists a few hundred thousand clones, less than 85% occurring once. The specimen sequenced was peripheral blood. These TCRs come from a man in his sixties who had recovered from COVID-19. The CDR3 runs from the conserved cysteine through the conserved F or W. The D gene is left open where the match is weak. Expanded clones get a size class; other rows say once, few or many, or leave the size out.

J | size | D | V | DNA | CDR3
TRBJ1-5 | once | NA | TRBV30 | TGTGCCTGGAGTGTACCCTTAGACAGGTTCAATCAGCCCCAGCATTTT | CAWSVPLDRFNQPQHF
TRBJ1-2 | NA | TRBD1 | TRBV27 | TGTGCCAGCAGTTCCCCGGACAGGGCAGGGTATGGCTACACCTTC | CASSSPDRAGYGYTF
TRBJ1-6 | NA | TRBD1 | TRBV25-1 | TGTGCCAGCAGTGAATTAGGGGGCGCGAATTCACCCCTCCACTTT | CASSELGGANSPLHF
TRBJ2-7 | NA | NA | TRBV7-8 | TGTGCCAGCAGCTTACGGGACTTTTCCCTCTCCTACGAGCAGTACTTC | CASSLRDFSLSYEQYF
TRBJ2-5 | NA | NA | TRBV5-4 | TGTGCCAGCAGCTTGGGTGTCGGGGGACAAGAGACCCAGTACTTC | CASSLGVGGQETQYF
TRBJ2-3 | once | TRBD2 | TRBV7-2 | TGTGCCAGCAGCCCTCGGGCGGGAGTCCGAGATACGCAGTATTTT | CASSPRAGVRDTQYF
TRBJ1-1 | NA | NA | TRBV12-3/TRBV12-4 | TGTGCCAGCAGTTTAGGGCAGAACACTGAAGCTTTCTTT | CASSLGQNTEAFF
TRBJ2-7 | NA | TRBD2 | TRBV13 | TGTGCCAGCAGCTTAGGACTAGCGAGCAATTACGAGCAGTACTTC | CASSLGLASNYEQYF
TRBJ1-3 | NA | TRBD1 | TRBV5-4 | TGTGCCAGCAGCTTGGCCGGGTCCAGTCACAGGGGTGGAAACACCATATATTTT | CASSLAGSSHRGGNTIYF
TRBJ2-5 | NA | TRBD1 | TRBV30 | TGTGCCTGGAGTCGGACAGGAAGGAGAGAGACCCAGTACTTC | CAWSRTGRRETQYF
TRBJ1-1 | NA | TRBD1 | TRBV6-6 | TGTGCCAGCAGGCCGACAGGGCATGCCGAAGCTTTCTTT | CASRPTGHAEAFF
TRBJ2-7 | NA | NA | TRBV5-1 | TGCGCCAGCAGCTTGTCTGGAAACAGGTACGAGCAGTACTTC | CASSLSGNRYEQYF
TRBJ2-7 | NA | TRBD2 | TRBV18 | TGTGCCAGCTCACCACTGGGACTAGTTTACGAGCAGTACTTC | CASSPLGLVYEQYF
TRBJ2-7 | once | NA | TRBV9 | TGTGCCAGCAGCGTAGCTACGGGCGAGCAGTACTTC | CASSVATGEQYF
TRBJ1-2 | NA | NA | TRBV3-1/TRBV3-2 | TGTGCCAGCAGCCAAGGGGGGGTTACTAACTATGGCTACACCTTC | CASSQGGVTNYGYTF
TRBJ2-7 | NA | TRBD2 | TRBV6-5 | TGTGCCAGCGAGAAGATAGGACTAGCGGGGGTCGAGCAGTACTTC | CASEKIGLAGVEQYF
TRBJ1-1 | NA | NA | TRBV7-8 | TGTGCCAGCAGTTCAAAGGGGGGGGGCCGGACTGAAGCTTTCTTT | CASSSKGGGRTEAFF
TRBJ2-7 | many | TRBD2 | TRBV6-5 | TGTGCCAGCAGCCAGACTAGCGGGGGGCCCTACGAGCAGTACTTC | CASSQTSGGPYEQYF
TRBJ2-2 | NA | TRBD2 | TRBV5-1 | TGCGCCAGCAGCTTGGTTGGGACTAGCGGGACCGGGGAGCTGTTTTTT | CASSLVGTSGTGELFF
TRBJ1-5 | NA | NA | TRBV19 | TGTGCCAGTAGTGCGAAAGACAGGCCCAATCAGCCCCAGCATTTT | CASSAKDRPNQPQHF
TRBJ1-6 | NA | NA | TRBV3-1/TRBV3-2 | TGTGCCAGCAGCCTTTTCCCGATTCGACAGTCAAGCTCCTATAATTCACCCCTCCACTTT | CASSLFPIRQSSSYNSPLHF
TRBJ1-2 | NA | NA | TRBV28 | TGTGCCAGCAGTGAAGGCAGGGGAGAGGGCTATGGCTACACCTTC | CASSEGRGEGYGYTF
TRBJ1-1 | NA | NA | TRBV7-3 | TGTGCCAGCAGCCCCGACGCAGGGGCCACTGAAGCTTTCTTT | CASSPDAGATEAFF
TRBJ2-3 | NA | NA | TRBV6-5 | TGTGCCAGCACCGTGGGCCAGGGGACAGATACGCAGTATTTT | CASTVGQGTDTQYF
TRBJ2-6 | NA | TRBD1 | TRBV4-1 | TGCGCCAGCAGCCAAGCACAGGGGGCCTCTGGGGCCAACGTCCTGACTTTC | CASSQAQGASGANVLTF
TRBJ2-3 | NA | TRBD2 | TRBV27 | TGTGCCAGCAGTTTAACGGGCGGGAGGGCCCCCCTGAGTACGCAGTATTTT | CASSLTGGRAPLSTQYF
TRBJ1-5 | few | TRBD1 | TRBV7-8 | TGTGCCAGCAGCCTCCGACAGGGGGCGAGCAATCAGCCCCAGCATTTT | CASSLRQGASNQPQHF
TRBJ2-3 | NA | NA | TRBV14 | TGTGCCAGCAGCCAAGGATTCAGGGACACAGATACGCAGTATTTT | CASSQGFRDTDTQYF
TRBJ1-2 | few | TRBD1 | TRBV25-1 | TGTGCCAGCAGTGAACGGGGGGCGGGACAGGGGATTGGCTACACCTTC | CASSERGAGQGIGYTF
TRBJ2-5 | few | NA | TRBV7-6 | TGTGCCAGCAGCTTTGGGGCCCTCCAAGAGACCCAGTACTTC | CASSFGALQETQYF
TRBJ2-7 | NA | NA | TRBV5-6 | TGTGCCAGCAACTCCCGAGGGACTCTTGCCTACGAGCAGTACTTC | CASNSRGTLAYEQYF
TRBJ2-1 | NA | TRBD1 | TRBV2 | TGTGCCAGCAGTGAAGCGACAGGGGGTAGTGAGCAGTTCTTC | CASSEATGGSEQFF
TRBJ1-1 | NA | NA | TRBV19 | TGTGCCAGTAAACCCCGGTCGGTTAACACTGAAGCTTTCTTT | CASKPRSVNTEAFF
TRBJ1-2 | few | NA | TRBV20-1 | TGCAGTGCTAGTAGGGACATAAATGGCTACACCTTC | CSASRDINGYTF
TRBJ1-3 | NA | NA | TRBV7-9 | TGTGCCAGCAGCTTAGCCGGACAGGGAAACACCATATATTTT | CASSLAGQGNTIYF
TRBJ2-3 | once | TRBD2 | TRBV27 | TGTGCCAGCGGCCAAGGACTAGCCTACACAGATACGCAGTATTTT | CASGQGLAYTDTQYF
TRBJ2-2 | NA | NA | TRBV30 | TGTGCCTGGAATCCGGACAGCGGCCACACCGGGGAGCTGTTTTTT | CAWNPDSGHTGELFF
TRBJ2-6 | NA | NA | TRBV28 | TGTGCCAGCAGTCGTACAGGGCCCGGGGCCAACGTCCTGACTTTC | CASSRTGPGANVLTF